This is a list of T cell receptor beta chains from one sample in a study of regulatory T cells in long-lasting Graves disease. TCRdb itself ran the multiplex PCR reads through MiXCR, one entry per CDR3 protein. The sample carries around 450,000 distinct CDR3 sequences, approximately 16% recorded once. These data were likewise used in another study, on T cells in Graves' hyperthyroidism and ophthalmopathy.

The sample in question was peripheral blood mononuclear cells (PBMCs), obtained at new diagnosis, from a patient treated with antithyroid drugs. These receptors originate from a woman in her 40s with Graves disease. CDR3s include the opening cysteine and the closing phenylalanine or tryptophan. D genes are given only for firm matches. Clone size is given for some rows only: seen once, a few or many times, or a class if the clone is expanded.

>TRBD2|TRBV20-1|TRBJ2-7|NA|15
CSARDAGATSYEQYF
TGCAGTGCTAGAGATGCGGGAGCGACCTCCTACGAGCAGTACTTC
>TRBD1|TRBV6-1|TRBJ2-7|many|14
CASRRGTGTYEQYF
TGTGCCAGCAGGCGCGGGACAGGGACCTACGAGCAGTACTTC
>TRBD2|TRBV4-3|TRBJ2-5|few|16
CASSQERGTSRETQYF
TGCGCCAGCAGCCAAGAGAGAGGGACTAGCAGAGAGACCCAGTACTTC
>NA|TRBV11-2|TRBJ1-4|NA|22
CASSRSYEQYFGPGQPNEKLFF
NA
>NA|TRBV3-1|TRBJ1-1|NA|14
CASSQHGTPTEAFF
TGTGCCAGCAGCCAACATGGCACGCCCACTGAAGCTTTCTTT
>NA|TRBV20-1|TRBJ1-4|few|15
CSAGDPRQGDEKLFF
TGCAGTGCTGGAGACCCAAGGCAGGGTGATGAAAAACTGTTTTTT
>NA|TRBV20-1|TRBJ2-7|many|15
CSARDILQGSYEQYF
TGCAGTGCTAGAGATATACTACAAGGGTCCTACGAGCAGTACTTC
>NA|TRBV2|TRBJ1-6|NA|14
CASSENTYNSPLHF
TGTGCCAGCAGTGAAAATACCTATAATTCACCCCTCCACTTT
>NA|TRBV10-3|TRBJ1-4|NA|12
CAISESTEKLFF
TGTGCCATCAGTGAGTCTACCGAAAAACTGTTTTTT
>NA|TRBV27|TRBJ2-1|many|16
CASSLYADRVYNEQFF
TGTGCCAGCAGTTTATATGCGGACAGAGTCTACAATGAGCAGTTCTTC
>TRBD2|TRBV18|TRBJ2-3|NA|15
CASSPPGLDTDTQYF
TGTGCCAGCTCACCACCGGGACTAGACACAGATACGCAGTATTTT
>NA|TRBV20-1|TRBJ2-1|many|13
CSALRRAHNEQFF
TGCAGTGCTCTACGGCGGGCCCACAATGAGCAGTTCTTC
>TRBD2|TRBV7-2|TRBJ2-1|once|18
CASSFPLTSGISYNEQFF
TGTGCCAGCAGCTTCCCCCTGACTAGCGGGATCTCCTACAATGAGCAGTTCTTC
>NA|TRBV7-8|TRBJ1-1|many|16
CASSLAFRGAGTEAFF
TGTGCCAGCAGCTTAGCTTTTCGGGGGGCAGGCACTGAAGCTTTCTTT
>NA|TRBV20-1|TRBJ1-1|many|11
CSAMRNTEAFF
TGCAGTGCTATGAGGAACACTGAAGCTTTCTTT
>TRBD2|TRBV14|TRBJ2-1|many|16
CASSQVLAGVGDEQFF
TGTGCCAGCAGCCAGGTACTAGCGGGAGTAGGGGATGAGCAGTTCTTC
>NA|TRBV7-2|TRBJ1-2|NA|15
CASSLDPGLRDGYTF
TGTGCCAGCAGCTTAGACCCGGGACTGCGGGATGGCTACACCTTC
>NA|TRBV19|TRBJ1-4|few|14
CASSTGRWGEKLFF
TGTGCCAGTAGTACTGGCCGTTGGGGTGAAAAACTGTTTTTT
>TRBD1|TRBV7-2|TRBJ1-2|many|18
CASFFPGGDPQLGYGYTF
TGTGCCAGCTTTTTTCCAGGGGGCGATCCCCAACTAGGCTATGGCTACACCTTC
>NA|TRBV6-1|TRBJ2-7|NA|11
CASRARAGQYF
TGTGCCAGCAGGGCCAGGGCGGGGCAGTACTTC
>TRBD1|TRBV27|TRBJ1-3|many|14
CASSSTGGRNTIYF
TGTGCCAGCAGTTCTACAGGGGGCAGAAACACCATATATTTT
>TRBD1|TRBV2|TRBJ1-4|NA|14
CASSQDRGPEKLFF
TGTGCCAGCAGTCAAGACAGGGGGCCTGAAAAACTGTTTTTT
>NA|TRBV11-1|TRBJ1-2|many|14
CASSLDRRFYGYTF
TGTGCCAGCAGCTTAGACAGACGCTTCTATGGCTACACCTTC
>NA|TRBV18|TRBJ2-7|few|13
CASSPGFGGEQYF
TGTGCCAGCTCACCAGGCTTTGGGGGCGAGCAGTACTTC
>TRBD2|TRBV19|TRBJ2-1|NA|14
CARRSGRIHNEQFF
TGTGCCAGAAGAAGCGGGAGAATCCACAATGAGCAGTTCTTC
>NA|TRBV11-2|TRBJ1-1|NA|16
CASSLNAAGLNTEAFF
TGTGCCAGCAGCTTAAACGCGGCAGGACTGAACACTGAAGCTTTCTTT
>TRBD1|TRBV4-3|TRBJ2-5|many|15
CASSQWTGLSETQYF
TGCGCCAGCAGCCAATGGACAGGGTTGAGTGAGACCCAGTACTTC